This TCR beta chain was recorded in a study of blood T cell repertoires in COVID-19. In the authors' methods: Using reference gene primer amplification, nucleated cell counts were estimated. Clones were read by immunoSEQ multiplex PCR, and TCRdb kept only the in-frame ones, dropping some. V and J calls and clone size come straight from that table; D and trimming were deduced from the DNA. The sample lists fewer than 250,000 clones; 92% were seen once. Germline V gene lookup returns CDR1 MDHEN and CDR2 SYDVKM. V shed 4 bases and J 3 bases; nucleotides not matched to a gene: 5. The CDR3 spans 14 residues.

V gene TRBV28 combines with J gene TRBJ2-7; 8 bases align to TRBD1. Specimen: peripheral blood. The clonotype was recovered from a man aged 25 to 40 with acute or convalescent COVID-19. The DNA for the CDR3 is TGTGCCAGCAGTTACACCAGGGGGCTCTACGAGCAGTACTTC. It specifies CASSYTRGLYEQYF. Looking up the rest from reference TRBV28 and TRBJ2-7 gives the full variable domain: DVKVTQSSRYLVKRTGEKVFLECVQDMDHENMFWYRQDPGLGLRLIYFSYDVKMKEKGDIPEGYSVSREKKERFSLILESASTNQTSMYLCASSYTRGLYEQYFGPGTRLTVT.